What follows are 20 T cell receptor beta chains derived from one specimen sequenced in a study of shared clonotypes between healthy human individuals. Clones were read by immunoSEQ multiplex PCR, and TCRdb kept only the in-frame ones, dropping some. The sample contains around 700,000 clones, about two thirds of which appear only once. The sequencing sample was made of memory CD4+ T cells sorted from blood. Sample subset: CD45RA-negative fraction. These TCRs come from a woman between 25 and 40 years old in good health.

This chain joins TRBV28 and TRBJ1-1; 9 bases map to TRBD1. The V segment lost 5 bases and the J segment 7 bases; nucleotides outside the gene matches: 5. CDR3 length equals 13 residues. Germline assignment: CDR1 MDHEN and CDR2 SYDVKM. Here the CDR3 reads CASSENRGHEAFF. Here the CDR3 DNA reads TGTGCCAGCAGTGAAAACAGGGGGCATGAAGCTTTCTTT.

The V gene is TRBV5-4, the J gene TRBJ2-7; perhaps TRBD2 as D (6 bases). V was shortened by 0 bases and J by 3 bases, with 10 bases between the two germline ends. This CDR3 is 14 amino acids long. The germline gives CDR1 SGHNT, CDR2 YYREEE (reference sequence). CDR3 sequence (DNA): TGTGCCAGCAGCTTGGATGGAGGGGTCTACGAGCAGTACTTC. Translated: CASSLDGGVYEQYF.

The chain is built from TRBV2 and TRBJ2-5; no clear D gene. There are 13 residues in the CDR3. V was trimmed by 6 bases and J by 7 bases, leaving 15 bases between them. Germline CDR1 is SNHLY and CDR2 is FYNNEI. The CDR3 coding sequence is TGTGCCAGCAGGGAACGGGCGGTCGGGACCCAGTACTTC. It specifies CASRERAVGTQYF.

As regards this clone: A much larger clone differs by one base, so this may be a read error. DNA for the CDR3: TGTGCCAGCAGTCCGGACTGGGATACGCAGTATTTT. Its protein product is CASSPDWDTQYF. The chain joins TRBV28 to TRBJ2-3; D might be TRBD2 (5 bases). Germline V gene data show CDR1 as MDHEN and CDR2 as SYDVKM. V dropped 5 bases and J dropped 6 bases, with 9 bases sitting between them. This CDR3 comprises 12 residues.

Concerning this clone: Other DNA sequences in this sample translate to the same CDR3. CDR3 residues: CASSSGQQETQYF. For the CDR3, the DNA is TGTGCCAGCAGTTCTGGACAGCAAGAGACCCAGTACTTC. J is TRBJ2-5 and V is TRBV28; D might be TRBD1 (6 bases). V was trimmed by 4 bases and J by 2 bases, leaving 8 bases between them. The germline V gene encodes CDR1 MDHEN and CDR2 SYDVKM. The CDR3 covers 13 residues.

In DNA form, the CDR3 reads TGTGCCAGCAGCTTAGATAGAGGCGGGGAGCTGTTTTTT. It codes for CASSLDRGGELFF. The V and J genes are TRBV11-3 and TRBJ2-2; D unresolved. Trimming cost V 0 bases and J 7 bases, with 6 bases left between them. The CDR3 consists of 13 residues. Per germline, CDR1 SGHNT and CDR2 YENEEA.

The V and J genes are TRBV5-1 and TRBJ2-3; D unresolved. Germline V CDR1 and CDR2: SGHRS, YFSETQ. The V and J ends lost 1 base and 4 bases respectively, with 13 bases between them. CDR3 length: 15 amino acids. CDR3 coding DNA: TGCGCCAGCAGCTTGAATTTGGCCACGGCAGATACGCAGTATTTT. Amino acids: CASSLNLATADTQYF. Looking up the rest from reference TRBV5-1 and TRBJ2-3 gives the full variable domain: KAGVTQTPRYLIKTRGQQVTLSCSPISGHRSVSWYQQTPGQGLQFLFEYFSETQRNKGNFPGRFSGRQFSNSRSEMNVSTLELGDSALYLCASSLNLATADTQYFGPGTRLTVL.

The chain employs TRBV29-1 and TRBJ2-1; D is possibly TRBD1 (7 bases). Germline CDR1 SQVTM, CDR2 ANQGSEA. This CDR3 region has 17 residues. Trimming shortened V by 7 bases and J by 0 bases, and 22 bases separated the two germline ends. Here the CDR3 DNA reads TGCAGCGCCGAGGGGTTTGGCGGGGACAGCTCCTACAATGAGCAGTTCTTC. Its protein is CSAEGFGGDSSYNEQFF.

The chain recombines TRBV28 with TRBJ2-1; 7 nucleotides align to TRBD1. The ends lost 3 bases at V and 4 bases at J; junction bases unmatched: 3. Germline V gene lookup returns CDR1 MDHEN and CDR2 SYDVKM. The CDR3 spans 14 residues. The CDR3, as DNA: TGTGCCAGCAGTTTGAGACAGGGATACAATGAGCAGTTCTTC. Translated, it gives CASSLRQGYNEQFF.

The genes are TRBV5-1 and TRBJ2-7; D possibly matches TRBD1 or TRBD2 (5 bases each). CDR1 is SGHRS, CDR2 YFSETQ, per germline. Between the trimmed V and J ends, which lost 3 bases and 6 bases, there was a span of 16 bases. The CDR3 is 14 residues long. The CDR3 region is CASSYGTSGLEQYF. The CDR3 nucleotides are TGCGCCAGCAGCTACGGGACCTCGGGGCTCGAGCAGTACTTC.

CDR3 coding DNA: TGTGCCAGCTCACCCCCTGGAAGGGGGCAATCCTACGAGCAGTACTTC. Translated, it gives CASSPPGRGQSYEQYF. The genes are TRBV18 and TRBJ2-7, with 7 bases aligning to TRBD1. Germline CDR1 reads KGHSH; CDR2 reads LQKENI. The CDR3 runs 16 residues. The V gene end was trimmed by 3 bases and the J gene end by 1 base; junction bases not matched to a gene: 9.

CDR3 nucleotide sequence: TGTGCCAGCAGCTTAAATCAGGGGGGAGCCACTGAAGCTTTCTTT. This sequence encodes CASSLNQGGATEAFF. The rearrangement joins TRBV7-9 to TRBJ1-1; 7 nucleotides match TRBD1. Germline CDR1 reads SEHNR; CDR2 reads FQNEAQ (reference sequence). Trimming removed 2 bases from V and 4 bases from J; junction bases left unmatched: 7. The CDR3 has 15 amino acids.

This chain joins TRBV2 and TRBJ2-7; 9 bases fit TRBD2. The V gene end was trimmed by 6 bases and the J gene end by 6 bases; junction bases not matched to a gene: 9. Germline CDR1 SNHLY, CDR2 FYNNEI. The CDR3 spans 14 residues. CDR3 sequence: CASRSTSGTAEQYF. CDR3 bases: TGTGCCAGCAGATCGACTAGCGGAACCGCCGAGCAGTACTTC.

The J gene is TRBJ2-3, the V gene TRBV5-1, with D unclear. Germline CDR1 reads SGHRS; CDR2 reads YFSETQ. CDR3 length: 15 residues. V was pared by 2 bases and J by 4 bases, with 14 bases between. The CDR3 DNA reads TGCGCCAGCAGCTTACCGCCTCCGCGCGCAGATACGCAGTATTTT. Translated, it gives CASSLPPPRADTQYF.

The genes are TRBV5-1 and TRBJ2-2; D is undetermined. Germline CDR1 and CDR2: SGHRS and YFSETQ. The V end was cut by 0 bases, the J end by 3 bases, with 9 bases between. CDR3 length: 15 residues. The CDR3 region is CASSLVERHTGELFF. The CDR3 DNA reads TGCGCCAGCAGCTTGGTAGAGAGACACACCGGGGAGCTGTTTTTT.

The rearrangement links TRBV19 to TRBJ1-5, with 8 bases lining up with TRBD1. V lost 7 bases, J lost 6 bases, and 5 bases stayed unmatched. CDR3 size: 13 residues. Germline CDR1 and CDR2: LNHDA and SQIVND (reference sequence). The CDR3 is CASKGQGGQPQHF. The CDR3 region has the DNA TGTGCCAGTAAAGGACAGGGCGGTCAGCCCCAGCATTTT. Full variable domain (outside the CDR3, taken from reference TRBV19 and TRBJ1-5): DGGITQSPKYLFRKEGQNVTLSCEQNLNHDAMYWYRQDPGQGLRLIYYSQIVNDFQKGDIAEGYSVSREKKESFPLTVTSAQKNPTAFYLCASKGQGGQPQHFGDGTRLSIL.

The chain couples TRBV18 to TRBJ1-2; 9 bases align to TRBD1. The V segment lost 1 base and the J segment 3 bases; nucleotides outside the gene matches: 0. This CDR3 region has 14 residues. Per the germline V gene, CDR1 is KGHSH and CDR2 is LQKENI. CDR3 protein: CASSPRTGDYGYTF. The CDR3 region has the DNA TGTGCCAGCTCACCACGGACAGGGGACTATGGCTACACCTTC.

The chain has TRBV11-2 and TRBJ2-5; D is uncertain. This CDR3 is 13 amino acids long. Trimming shortened V by 4 bases and J by 5 bases, and 11 bases separated the two germline ends. Germline assignment: CDR1 SGHAT and CDR2 FQNNGV. The CDR3 DNA reads as TGTGCCAGCAGCTCGGACGGGTGGGAGACCCAGTACTTC. Its protein product is CASSSDGWETQYF.

The V gene is TRBV18, the J gene TRBJ2-3; 7 bases match TRBD2. Germline CDR1 KGHSH, CDR2 LQKENI. With 3 bases clipped from V and 5 bases from J, the junction kept 11 bases outside the gene matches. The CDR3 runs 16 residues. CDR3: CASSPEGLEIKDTQYF. CDR3 DNA: TGTGCCAGCTCACCCGAAGGACTAGAAATAAAAGATACGCAGTATTTT.

V gene TRBV28 combines with J gene TRBJ1-1; 7 nucleotides agree with TRBD1. There are 14 residues in the CDR3. Looked up from germline, CDR1 is MDHEN and CDR2 is SYDVKM. With V trimmed by 5 bases and J by 4 bases, 7 bases remained unmatched. CDR3 coding DNA: TGTGCCAGCAGTGCAGGGGGTCGAAGCACTGAAGCTTTCTTT. Encoded protein: CASSAGGRSTEAFF. Full variable domain (outside the CDR3, taken from reference TRBV28 and TRBJ1-1): DVKVTQSSRYLVKRTGEKVFLECVQDMDHENMFWYRQDPGLGLRLIYFSYDVKMKEKGDIPEGYSVSREKKERFSLILESASTNQTSMYLCASSAGGRSTEAFFGQGTRLTVV.